Sequencing of this T cell receptor beta chain was carried out in a study of shared clonotypes between healthy human individuals. Clones were sequenced by immunoSEQ multiplex PCR, and TCRdb holds only the in-frame ones, with some missing. Here the sample spans about 2 million clones, around 96% being singletons. Selected positively for CCR7 and CD45RO-negative, naive CD8 cells excluded terminally differentiated effector memory CD45RA+ cells. V lost 2 bases, J lost 2 bases, and 13 bases stayed unmatched. Germline assignment: CDR1 WSHSY and CDR2 SAAADI. This CDR3 has 18 residues. The material sequenced was naive CD8+ T cells sorted from blood. The source is a man aged 18 to 29 in good health. The chain employs TRBV10-2 and TRBJ2-7; 9 bases align to TRBD2. The DNA of the CDR3 is TGCGCCAGCAGTGAGACTCCTTGGCGGGAGGGCGTTGCCTACGAGCAGTACTTC. It translates to CASSETPWREGVAYEQYF.